This T cell receptor beta chain was recorded in a study of T cells after yellow fever vaccination. The 5'RACE template-switching step produced TCR cDNA and added a universal primer site and UMIs. TCRdb ran MiXCR on the 5' RACE reads and lists one entry per CDR3 protein. Here the sample spans some 390,000 distinct CDR3 sequences, approximately 5.7% being singletons. The sample holds many counts of this clonotype. Its antigen is undetermined. General observations from the study: Relatively few clonotypes were ones that appeared in both CD4 and CD8 compartments. Weaker, the secondary response peaked sooner, at day 5 versus 15. The study noted that FACS-sorted repertoires could contain abundant clonotypes contaminating from the bulk population.

This CDR3 has 15 amino acids. The V end was cut by 1 base, the J end by 1 base, with 10 bases between. From germline, CDR1 is LNHNV and CDR2 YYDKDF (reference sequence). This TCR derives from a man under 40 who received the YFV17D yellow fever vaccine. The starting material was PBMCs, obtained 5 days after the yellow fever booster vaccination. The chain couples TRBV15 to TRBJ2-5; tentative D call: TRBD1 (6 bases). DNA of the CDR3: TGTGCCACCAGCAGAGGACAGGTAACCCAAGAGACCCAGTACTTC. Its protein is CATSRGQVTQETQYF.